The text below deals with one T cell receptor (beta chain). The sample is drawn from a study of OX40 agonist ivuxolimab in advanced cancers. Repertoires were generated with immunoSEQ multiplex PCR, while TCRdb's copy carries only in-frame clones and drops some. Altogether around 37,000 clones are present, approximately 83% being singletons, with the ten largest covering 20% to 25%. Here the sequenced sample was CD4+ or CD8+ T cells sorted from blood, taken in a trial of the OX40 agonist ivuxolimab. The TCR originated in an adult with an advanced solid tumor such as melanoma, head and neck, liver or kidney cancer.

CDR3: CASSQILNTEAFF. The DNA for the CDR3 is TGCGCCAGCAGCCAAATTCTGAACACTGAAGCTTTCTTT. V is TRBV4-1 and J is TRBJ1-1; D uncertain. V lost 2 bases to trimming and J lost 0 bases, with 4 bases between them. Germline V gives CDR1 MGHRA, CDR2 YSYEKL. There are 13 residues in the CDR3.